Listed here is a single T cell receptor (beta chain). The V gene lost 7 bases and the J gene lost 0 bases, with 7 bases spanning the gap. This CDR3 comprises 12 residues. CDR1 and CDR2 (germline): MNHEY, SVGAGI. This record belongs to a study of blood T cell repertoires in COVID-19. Study-wide background: COVID-19 samples collected from the United States, Italy and Spain covered acute and convalescent phases.

Per the original data handling: How many nucleated cells were present was estimated from reference gene primer amplification. Clones were sequenced by immunoSEQ multiplex PCR, and TCRdb holds only the in-frame ones, with some missing. V and J calls and clone size are given by that table; D and trimming were obtained from the DNA. This sample carries approximately 200,000 clones, more than 75% of them seen once, and the ten largest clones take over 2.5%. The J gene is TRBJ2-7, the V gene TRBV6-5; possible D gene TRBD1, 5 bases. The TCR originated in a man aged 50 or older who had recovered from COVID-19. Sequences were obtained from peripheral blood. The CDR3 sequence: CASKDTSYEQYF. The CDR3 DNA reads TGTGCCAGCAAGGACACCTCCTACGAGCAGTACTTC.